The present T cell receptor beta chain was sequenced within a study of radiotherapy plus CTLA-4 blockade in lung cancer. The CDR3 spans 14 residues. CDR1 SNHLY and CDR2 FYNNEI come from the germline V gene. Trimming stripped 6 bases from V and 0 bases from J, with 9 bases between. As concerns this clone: What it recognizes is unknown.

TCRdb's copy holds only in-frame clones and misses some; the assay was immunoSEQ multiplex PCR. The repertoire has around 80,000 clones, around 78% of them found once; the top ten carry 20% to 25%. Findings and caveats of the study: Radiotherapy was combined with ipilimumab, and tumor-derived TCR clones then expanded in blood. In blood, early T cell clone dynamics reportedly predicted response best, together with interferon-beta.

This TCR derives from a human donor with non-small cell lung cancer whose response to radiotherapy plus ipilimumab could not be evaluated. Some clones in this sample may be carry-over from other donors' samples. V and J are TRBV2 and TRBJ1-3, with D unresolved. The source was peripheral blood, collected from a patient treated with radiotherapy plus ipilimumab. CDR3 coding DNA: TGTGCCAGCAGACAGCTTAGCTCTGGAAACACCATATATTTT. This gives the protein CASRQLSSGNTIYF.